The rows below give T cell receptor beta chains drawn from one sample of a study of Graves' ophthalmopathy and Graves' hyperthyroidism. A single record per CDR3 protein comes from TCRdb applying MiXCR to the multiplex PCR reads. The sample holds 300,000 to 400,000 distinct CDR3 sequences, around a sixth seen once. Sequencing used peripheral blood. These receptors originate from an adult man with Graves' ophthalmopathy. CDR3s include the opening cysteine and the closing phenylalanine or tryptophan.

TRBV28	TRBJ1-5	CASSLVYSNQPQHF
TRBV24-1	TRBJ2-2	CATSDWGTENTGELFF
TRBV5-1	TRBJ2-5	CASSPDLETQYF
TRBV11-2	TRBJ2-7	CASSFLGGGLEQYF
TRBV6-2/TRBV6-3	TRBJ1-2	CASSYSAYGYTF
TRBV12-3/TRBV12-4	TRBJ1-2	CASSFSLAAGTEGGYTF
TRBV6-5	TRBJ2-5	CASSPSGLETQYF
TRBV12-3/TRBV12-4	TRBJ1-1	CASRRNLNTRGQDAFF
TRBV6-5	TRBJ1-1	CASSYSRGGVATEAFF
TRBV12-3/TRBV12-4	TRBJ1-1	CASSSSGTTNTEAFF
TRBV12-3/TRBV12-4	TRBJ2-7	CASSLEDGASYEQYF
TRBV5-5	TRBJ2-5	CASSPDWGQETQYF
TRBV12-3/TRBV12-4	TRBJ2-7	CASSFRGVHEQYF
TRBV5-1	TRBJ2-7	CASSTGSHNEQYF
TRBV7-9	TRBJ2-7	CASSSSSVHEQYF
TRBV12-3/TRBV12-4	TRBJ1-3	CASSLAHRNTIYF
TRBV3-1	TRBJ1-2	CASSQRRGREDGYTF
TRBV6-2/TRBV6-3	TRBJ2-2	CASRETGGTGELFF
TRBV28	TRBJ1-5	CASSSGTYSNQPQHF
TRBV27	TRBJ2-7	CASSLAPTRLIHEQYF
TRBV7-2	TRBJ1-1	CASSATLNTEAFF
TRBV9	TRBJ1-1	CASSVGQTFNTEAFF
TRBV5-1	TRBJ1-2	CASKHYREDTF
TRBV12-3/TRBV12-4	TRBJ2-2	CASSSTSKHNTGELFF
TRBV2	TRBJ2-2	CASSEGYPGELFF
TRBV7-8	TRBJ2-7	CASSLEPRAPGEQYF
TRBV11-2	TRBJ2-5	CASSLDGGRETQYF
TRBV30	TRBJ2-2	CAWSVRSFTGELFF
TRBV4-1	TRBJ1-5	CASSVTVGQDPQHF
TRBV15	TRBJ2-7	CATSRDHGQGYEQYF
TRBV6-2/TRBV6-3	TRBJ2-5	CASSYSSRTGAFQETQYF
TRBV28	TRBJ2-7	CASRRRRVSYEQYF
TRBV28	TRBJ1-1	CASSQVQDTEAFF
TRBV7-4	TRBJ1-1	CASSLACSLMNTEAFF
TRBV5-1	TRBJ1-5	CASSSTPGQGATQHF
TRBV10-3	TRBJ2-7	CAISDGTSGRVEQYF
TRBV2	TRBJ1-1	CASSEDRAEAFF
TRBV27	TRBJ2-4	CASSLRMRTSGSKNIQYF
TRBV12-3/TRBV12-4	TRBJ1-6	CASSLATGTSLHF
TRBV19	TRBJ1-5	CASPGRRKILNQPQHF
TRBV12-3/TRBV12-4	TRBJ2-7	CASSRADSYEQYF
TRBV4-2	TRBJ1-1	CASSHEGSVGGLTEAFF
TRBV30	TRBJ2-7	CAWSASGYEQYF
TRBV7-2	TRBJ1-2	CASSFGAIEYGYTF
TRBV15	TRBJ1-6	CATSRNPGQTNSPLHF
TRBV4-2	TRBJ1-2	CASSQEGEVTVLYGYTF
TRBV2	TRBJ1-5	CASSAQGSRGTNQPQHF
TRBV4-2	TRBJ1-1	CASSQGVANTEAFF
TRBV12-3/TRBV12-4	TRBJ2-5	CASGRSQETQYF
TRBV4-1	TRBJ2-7	CASSQEGGLSWYEQYF
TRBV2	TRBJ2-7	CASSLRGSHEQYF
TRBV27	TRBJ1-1	CATTDELNTEAFF
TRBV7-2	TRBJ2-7	CASSLAVVGDTPYEQYF
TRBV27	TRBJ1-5	CASSFSGRPQHF